These T cell receptor beta chains were read from a single sample in a study of T-cell reconstitution after alpha-beta-depleted transplantation in children. TCRdb ran MiXCR on the PCR reads and lists one entry per CDR3 protein. The data hold fewer than 250,000 distinct CDR3 sequences, with approximately 19% observed a single time. The sequencing used PBMCs, mostly from graft donor cells, collected 360 days after TCRalphabeta/CD19-depleted stem cell transplant. Every receptor here comes from a male patient aged 2 to 10 who had a stem cell transplant for acute lymphoblastic leukemia, so the T cells may come from the graft donor. Both conserved end residues are part of each CDR3. The D gene is left open where the match is weak. Rows may omit the clone size; those that give it use once, few, many or a size class.

J | V | size | D | CDR3 | DNA
TRBJ2-7 | TRBV7-6 | . | TRBD2 | CASSSLTSGSYEQYF | TGTGCCAGCAGCTCGCTGACTAGCGGATCCTACGAGCAGTACTTC
TRBJ1-2 | TRBV10-3 | few | . | CAITQGPADYGYTF | TGTGCCATCACCCAGGGGCCGGCGGACTATGGCTACACCTTC
TRBJ2-3 | TRBV12-3/TRBV12-4 | . | . | CASSPTGSTPDTQYF | TGTGCCAGCAGTCCGACAGGAAGCACCCCAGATACGCAGTATTTT
TRBJ1-2 | TRBV3-1 | . | TRBD1 | CASSQTGEGYGYTF | TGTGCCAGCAGCCAAACAGGGGAAGGCTATGGCTACACCTTC
TRBJ2-1 | TRBV3-1 | few | TRBD2 | CASSHIGLAGGKNEQFF | TGTGCCAGCAGCCATATCGGACTAGCGGGGGGTAAGAATGAGCAGTTCTTC
TRBJ2-7 | TRBV7-2 | many | . | CASSISVEQYF | TGTGCCAGCAGCATTAGTGTCGAGCAGTACTTC
TRBJ2-2 | TRBV6-1 | few | TRBD2 | CASSQTGRPGELFF | TGTGCCAGCAGTCAAACCGGGAGGCCCGGGGAGCTGTTTTTT
TRBJ2-5 | TRBV20-1 | few | TRBD2 | CSAGRLAGEETQYF | TGCAGTGCCGGGAGGCTAGCGGGAGAAGAGACCCAGTACTTC
TRBJ1-6 | TRBV12-3/TRBV12-4 | . | TRBD1 | CASSSQGQGISPLHF | TGTGCCAGCAGTTCCCAGGGACAGGGCATTTCACCCCTCCACTTT
TRBJ2-7 | TRBV10-3 | . | . | CAITGAGGRQGVAEQYF | TGTGCCATCACTGGGGCCGGGGGAAGACAGGGTGTCGCCGAGCAGTACTTC
TRBJ2-2 | TRBV29-1 | few | TRBD1 | CSVLDRGNGAGELFF | TGCAGCGTCCTAGACAGGGGGAATGGGGCCGGGGAGCTGTTTTTT
TRBJ1-1 | TRBV7-9 | . | TRBD1 | CASSPLARDRGGTEAFF | TGTGCCAGCAGCCCGCTTGCTCGGGACAGGGGGGGCACTGAAGCTTTCTTT
TRBJ2-7 | TRBV20-1 | . | . | CSGGVAYEQYF | TGCAGTGGGGGCGTCGCCTACGAGCAGTACTTC
TRBJ2-5 | TRBV2 | few | . | CASGGTGLNF | TGTGCCAGCGGAGGGACCGGGCTCAATTTC
TRBJ2-3 | TRBV19 | few | . | CASSAVGTDTQYF | TGTGCCAGTAGTGCCGTTGGCACAGATACGCAGTATTTT
TRBJ2-5 | TRBV4-1 | . | . | CASSRTRSRETQYF | TGCGCCAGCAGCCGGACCCGTTCGCGGGAGACCCAGTACTTC
TRBJ2-2 | TRBV2 | many | TRBD2 | CASSESSGRTAGELFF | TGTGCCAGCAGTGAATCCAGCGGGAGAACGGCCGGGGAGCTGTTTTTT
TRBJ2-2 | TRBV29-1 | . | . | CSVGGSKNTGELFF | TGCAGCGTTGGGGGGTCGAAGAACACCGGGGAGCTGTTTTTT
TRBJ2-1 | TRBV6-2/TRBV6-3 | few | TRBD2 | CASSTSGAFYNEQFF | TGTGCCAGCAGCACTAGCGGGGCATTCTACAATGAGCAGTTCTTC
TRBJ1-3 | TRBV6-6 | many | . | CASSTTGNTIYF | TGTGCCAGCAGTACAACTGGAAACACCATATATTTT
TRBJ2-1 | TRBV5-1 | . | TRBD2 | CASSFLAGEEQFF | TGCGCCAGCAGCTTTTTAGCGGGGGAGGAGCAGTTCTTC
TRBJ2-5 | TRBV29-1 | . | . | CSAHEETQYF | TGCAGCGCCCACGAAGAGACCCAGTACTTC
TRBJ2-1 | TRBV6-2/TRBV6-3 | many | . | CASSPLGGAGNEQFF | TGTGCCAGCAGTCCCCTGGGGGGGGCAGGCAATGAGCAGTTCTTC
TRBJ1-2 | TRBV7-2 | many | . | CASSLQVRDGYTF | TGTGCCAGCAGCTTACAGGTTCGGGATGGCTACACCTTC
TRBJ2-1 | TRBV29-1 | few | . | CSVEGRRANEQFF | TGCAGCGTTGAAGGGCGCAGGGCAAATGAGCAGTTCTTC
TRBJ1-1 | TRBV6-2/TRBV6-3 | few | TRBD1 | CASSPRGSGTEAFF | TGTGCCAGCAGTCCCAGGGGGAGCGGCACTGAAGCTTTCTTT
TRBJ2-7 | TRBV29-1 | . | . | CSVEDGFGGRDYEQYF | TGCAGCGTTGAAGATGGATTCGGGGGTAGGGACTACGAGCAGTACTTC
TRBJ2-1 | TRBV27 | . | . | CASSLRVPSAGSYNEQFF | TGTGCCAGCAGTTTAAGGGTCCCGAGTGCCGGCTCCTACAATGAGCAGTTCTTC
TRBJ2-2 | TRBV19 | few | . | CASSIVGGNTGELFF | TGTGCCAGTAGTATAGTGGGCGGTAACACCGGGGAGCTGTTTTTT
TRBJ2-1 | TRBV7-9 | . | TRBD2 | CASSLGSGTSGYNEQFF | TGTGCCAGCAGCTTAGGATCCGGGACTAGCGGATACAATGAGCAGTTCTTC
TRBJ1-6 | TRBV12-3/TRBV12-4 | few | . | CASRWGGGYNSPLHF | TGTGCCAGCAGGTGGGGTGGGGGATATAATTCACCCCTCCACTTT
TRBJ2-7 | TRBV7-2 | few | TRBD2 | CASNIYSSREYEQYF | TGTGCCAGCAACATCTACAGCTCGCGGGAGTACGAGCAGTACTTC
TRBJ1-1 | TRBV12-5 | . | . | CASGPLWDTSNTEAFF | TGTGCTAGTGGTCCCCTCTGGGATACTAGTAACACTGAAGCTTTCTTT
TRBJ2-1 | TRBV18 | . | TRBD1 | CASSPPRGTGYYNEQFF | TGTGCCAGCTCACCACCGCGCGGGACAGGGTATTACAATGAGCAGTTCTTC
TRBJ2-3 | TRBV13 | . | TRBD2 | CASSAPSGGWPDTQYF | TGTGCCAGCAGCGCCCCTAGCGGGGGTTGGCCAGATACGCAGTATTTT
TRBJ2-7 | TRBV20-1 | . | . | CSARDRSGPSGYEQYF | TGCAGTGCTAGAGATAGGAGCGGCCCATCTGGCTACGAGCAGTACTTC
TRBJ1-2 | TRBV6-1 | few | TRBD1 | CASSGQDRGYGYTF | TGTGCCAGCAGTGGGCAAGACAGGGGCTATGGCTACACCTTC
TRBJ1-6 | TRBV6-5 | . | . | CASSFLQEILNSPLHF | TGTGCCAGCAGTTTTCTACAGGAGATACTTAATTCACCCCTCCACTTT
TRBJ2-2 | TRBV20-1 | few | . | CSARSRAGELFF | TGCAGTGCTAGGAGTAGGGCCGGGGAGCTGTTTTTT
TRBJ2-1 | TRBV2 | few | . | CASSGGLGEQFF | TGTGCCAGCAGCGGGGGATTGGGGGAGCAGTTCTTC
TRBJ2-7 | TRBV9 | few | TRBD1 | CASSVSPGQGAYEQYF | TGTGCCAGCAGCGTTTCACCGGGACAGGGTGCCTACGAGCAGTACTTC
TRBJ2-7 | TRBV27 | . | . | CASSFGLGEQYF | TGTGCCAGCAGTTTCGGACTCGGCGAGCAGTACTTC
TRBJ1-6 | TRBV11-2 | . | TRBD1 | CASSLLGRDRGNSPLHF | TGTGCCAGCAGCTTATTAGGCCGAGACAGGGGTAATTCACCCCTCCACTTT
TRBJ1-4 | TRBV7-9 | . | . | CASSGPTEANEKLFF | TGTGCCAGCAGCGGACCGACAGAGGCTAATGAAAAACTGTTTTTT
TRBJ2-1 | TRBV27 | . | . | CASSLGDLTYNEQFF | TGTGCCAGCAGTTTAGGGGACTTGACCTACAATGAGCAGTTCTTC
TRBJ2-3 | TRBV12-3/TRBV12-4 | . | . | CASSLTGTDTQYF | TGTGCCAGCAGTTTAACCGGCACAGATACGCAGTATTTT
TRBJ2-5 | TRBV5-1 | many | . | CASSEGTRAQETQYF | TGCGCCAGCAGCGAGGGGACCCGGGCTCAAGAGACCCAGTACTTC
TRBJ1-1 | TRBV25-1 | many | . | CASSPQGWDTEAFF | TGTGCCAGCAGTCCCCAGGGCTGGGACACTGAAGCTTTCTTT
TRBJ2-7 | TRBV10-3 | . | TRBD1 | CAITPAFNRGYEQYF | TGTGCCATCACCCCTGCCTTCAACAGGGGATACGAGCAGTACTTC
TRBJ1-2 | TRBV10-3 | . | TRBD1 | CAISTGEANYGYTF | TGTGCCATCAGTACAGGGGAAGCTAACTATGGCTACACCTTC
TRBJ2-3 | TRBV28 | . | . | CASSFLAGQGGTRAHKIYF | TGTGCCAGCAGTTTCCTAGCGGGACAGGGCGGTACCCGGGCCCACAAAATTTATTTT
TRBJ2-7 | TRBV10-3 | . | TRBD1 | CAISESTLAQGAYEQYF | TGTGCCATCAGTGAGTCGACGTTGGCGCAGGGGGCATATGAGCAGTACTTC
TRBJ2-1 | TRBV7-2 | . | TRBD2 | CASNAQRDDNEQFF | TGTGCCAGCAACGCGCAGCGGGACGACAATGAGCAGTTCTTC
TRBJ2-7 | TRBV10-3 | . | TRBD2 | CAISEWGGYEQYF | TGTGCCATCAGTGAGTGGGGGGGATACGAGCAGTACTTC